This entry lists 20 T cell receptor beta chains sequenced from one sample in a study of shared clonotypes between healthy human individuals. TCRdb's copy holds only in-frame clones and misses some; the assay was immunoSEQ multiplex PCR. The sample includes approximately 940,000 clones, around 80% of them seen just once. The sequencing sample was made of memory CD4+ T cells sorted from blood. Noted subset: CD45RA-negative fraction. Source of these receptors: a man younger than 35 in good health.

Many counts were recorded for this clone. The rearrangement links TRBV7-2 to TRBJ2-5; D is ambiguous. The germline CDR1 and CDR2 sequences are SGHTA and FQGNSA. With 1 base removed from V and 2 bases from J, the gap between germline ends came to 5 bases. This CDR3 is 13 amino acids long. The CDR3 here is CASSLVQQETQYF. CDR3 coding DNA: TGTGCCAGCAGCTTAGTACAACAAGAGACCCAGTACTTC.

CDR3 protein: CASSSSTGAKNIQYF. The CDR3 DNA follows: TGTGCCAGCAGTTCATCGACTGGAGCCAAAAACATTCAGTACTTC. V is TRBV28 and J is TRBJ2-4; D unresolved. The CDR3 is made up of 15 amino acids. Germline V gives CDR1 MDHEN, CDR2 SYDVKM. Trimming stripped 4 bases from V and 0 bases from J, with 10 bases between.

The chain recombines TRBV11-3 with TRBJ2-5; perhaps TRBD1 as D (6 bases). This CDR3 comprises 15 residues. V was pared by 5 bases and J by 1 base, with 14 bases between. Germline CDR1 SGHNT, CDR2 YENEEA. The CDR3, as DNA: TGTGCCAGCAGCCCAGGGGTAGACCTCCAAGAGACCCAGTACTTC. This codes for CASSPGVDLQETQYF. Supplemented by reference TRBV11-3 and TRBJ2-5, the full variable domain reads EAGVVQSPRYKIIEKKQPVAFWCNPISGHNTLYWYLQNLGQGPELLIRYENEEAVDDSQLPKDRFSAERLKGVDSTLKIQPAELGDSAVYLCASSPGVDLQETQYFGPGTRLLVL.

This clone was seen a single time. The sample has other DNA sequences that encode this CDR3 too. The rearrangement joins TRBV2 to TRBJ2-2; D is ambiguous. V lost 5 bases and J 1 base, leaving 5 bases between the germline ends. The CDR3 is 13 residues long. Per the germline V gene, CDR1 is SNHLY and CDR2 is FYNNEI. The CDR3 region has the DNA TGTGCCAGCAGTTACAGGAACACCGGGGAGCTGTTTTTT. It translates to CASSYRNTGELFF.

The chain uses TRBV12-2 and TRBJ2-5; whether TRBD2, the table's D call, matches the DNA was not checked. TRBV12-2 is reported as a pseudogene. This CDR3 region has 13 residues. The CDR3 DNA reads TGTGCAAGTCGCCCTAGGGGGGGAGAGACCCAGTACTTC. It yields the protein CASRPRGGETQYF.

This clone was counted between two and nine times. CDR3 region: CASSPGRGGGGYTF. The CDR3 DNA reads as TGTGCCAGCAGCCCGGGGAGAGGGGGCGGTGGCTACACCTTC. V is TRBV5-6 and J is TRBJ1-2, with 7 bases identical to TRBD1. V was pared by 4 bases and J by 7 bases, with 10 bases of the junction left unmatched. There are 14 residues in the CDR3. In germline, CDR1 is SGHDT, CDR2 YYEEEE.

V usage is TRBV19 and J usage is TRBJ2-2, with TRBD2 matching over 7 bases. The CDR3 has 15 residues. Trimming took 1 base from V and 2 from J; bases not matched to a gene: 1. Germline lookup yields CDR1 LNHDA and CDR2 SQIVND (reference sequence). CDR3 sequence (DNA): TGTGCCAGTAGTATAGGGGACTACAACACCGGGGAGCTGTTTTTT. Protein product: CASSIGDYNTGELFF.

The chain couples TRBV19 to TRBJ2-3; D may be TRBD2 (6 bases). The CDR3 runs 13 residues. Germline CDR1 LNHDA, CDR2 SQIVND (reference sequence). Deletions cut 5 bases from V and 5 bases from J, with 11 bases between. In nucleotides, the CDR3 is TGTGCCAGTAGTGAAATGGGGGGAGATACGCAGTATTTT. Translated, it gives CASSEMGGDTQYF.

V usage is TRBV19 and J usage is TRBJ1-1; TRBD1 matches 7 bases. Per germline, CDR1 LNHDA and CDR2 SQIVND (reference sequence). The CDR3 runs 12 residues. V lost 9 bases and J lost 8; bases outside the gene matches: 9. The CDR3 spells CASGARGREAFF. CDR3 DNA sequence: TGTGCCAGCGGGGCCAGGGGGAGGGAAGCTTTCTTT.

The chain carries TRBV4-1 and TRBJ2-1; 10 bases map to TRBD2. The CDR3 is 15 residues long. V dropped 0 bases and J dropped 15; count of bases not matched to a gene: 11. Germline CDR1 is MGHRA and CDR2 is YSYEKL. CDR3 sequence reads: CASSQEGVAGGPRFF. The CDR3 DNA reads TGCGCCAGCAGCCAAGAGGGAGTAGCGGGGGGTCCTCGGTTCTTC.

V gene TRBV9 combines with J gene TRBJ2-5; D is possibly TRBD2 (5 bases). V was trimmed by 0 bases and J by 2 bases, leaving 8 bases between them. This CDR3 has 14 amino acids. Germline loops: CDR1 SGDLS, CDR2 YYNGEE. CDR3 sequence reads: CASSVEEGQETQYF. The CDR3, as DNA: TGTGCCAGCAGCGTAGAAGAGGGACAAGAGACCCAGTACTTC.

The chain couples TRBV6-1 to TRBJ2-2, with 9 bases matching TRBD1. The J segment lost 3 bases and the V segment lost 1 base, leaving 3 bases of the junction unmatched. CDR1 is MNHNS and CDR2 is SASEGT in the germline V gene. The CDR3 runs to 16 residues. The DNA of the CDR3 is TGTGCCAGCAGTGAAGGCGGGACAGGGCACACCGGGGAGCTGTTTTTT. Translated, it gives CASSEGGTGHTGELFF.

This clone was detected a few times. The chain combines TRBV29-1 with TRBJ2-4; 7 nucleotides line up with TRBD1. The V and J ends lost 3 bases and 7 bases, in that order; junction bases with no gene match: 3. The CDR3 length is 12 residues. Germline values: CDR1 SQVTM, CDR2 ANQGSEA. DNA for the CDR3: TGCAGCGTTGAGGACAGGAGTAACATTCAGTACTTC. It is translated as CSVEDRSNIQYF.

The J gene is TRBJ2-2, the V gene TRBV5-4; the D is unclear. From germline, CDR1 is SGHNT and CDR2 YYREEE (reference sequence). The CDR3 covers 15 residues. Trimming removed 2 bases at V and 2 bases at J, with 10 bases between. The DNA of the CDR3 is TGTGCCAGCAGCTTCTCAGGAAAAAACACCGGGGAGCTGTTTTTT. The encoded protein is CASSFSGKNTGELFF.

The chain employs TRBV14 and TRBJ1-2, with TRBD1 identical over 9 bases. CDR1 is SGHDN and CDR2 is FVKESK in the germline V gene. The junction had 11 bases not matched to a gene; V was cut back by 6 bases and J by 6 bases. The CDR3 is made up of 15 amino acids. The CDR3 DNA follows: TGTGCCAGCAGACCCCCTACCCGGACAGGGGATGGCTACACCTTC. It encodes CASRPPTRTGDGYTF.

The rearrangement uses TRBV5-1 and TRBJ2-3; 8 bases match TRBD1. Germline V lookup: CDR1 SGHRS, CDR2 YFSETQ. V gave up 0 bases and J gave up 5 bases; unmatched junction bases: 5. The CDR3 length is 15 residues. CDR3 coding DNA: TGCGCCAGCAGCTTGGATCCAGGGGGCAAAGATACGCAGTATTTT. Protein: CASSLDPGGKDTQYF.

This chain uses TRBV29-1 with TRBJ2-1; tentative D call: TRBD2 (7 bases). This CDR3 has 14 amino acids. Germline CDR1 SQVTM, CDR2 ANQGSEA. V gave up 3 bases and J gave up 10 bases, with 19 bases separating them. The CDR3 spells CSVDEGEGRREQFF. The CDR3 DNA reads TGCAGCGTTGATGAGGGGGAGGGCCGTAGAGAGCAGTTCTTC.

The chain employs TRBV14 and TRBJ2-3, with D tentatively TRBD2 (5 bases). V was pared by 4 bases and J by 0 bases, with 17 bases between. The CDR3 is 17 residues long. Per germline, CDR1 SGHDN and CDR2 FVKESK. The chain's CDR3 is CASSPPGGRVSTDTQYF. For the CDR3, the DNA is TGTGCCAGCAGCCCTCCCGGTGGGAGAGTTAGCACAGATACGCAGTATTTT.

This clone was seen many times. The V and J genes are TRBV29-1 and TRBJ1-2, with D possibly TRBD1 on 6 matching bases. The CDR3 loop spans 15 amino acids. Germline V gene data show CDR1 as SQVTM and CDR2 as ANQGSEA. The chain's CDR3 is CRAFEPGQIDYGYTF. In DNA, the CDR3 is TGCAGAGCGTTCGAACCCGGACAGATCGACTATGGCTACACCTTC.

The chain employs TRBV11-2 and TRBJ1-6; D is uncertain. The ends were cut back, 0 bases at V and 0 bases at J, with 9 bases in the middle. Germline assignment: CDR1 SGHAT and CDR2 FQNNGV. The CDR3 is made up of 17 amino acids. The CDR3 is CASSLDVGSSYNSPLHF. CDR3 in DNA: TGTGCCAGCAGCTTAGACGTCGGCAGCTCCTATAATTCACCCCTCCACTTT.